This T cell receptor beta chain was sequenced in a study of CD8+CD57+ T cells in acquired aplastic anemia. Study-wide background: About 11 million reads, on average, were obtained for CD4+ cells from healthy donors.

General observations from the study: Patients and controls shared under 35 CD8+ CDR3 sequences, which appeared highly expressed in patients and within their immunodominant clones.

With regard to this clonotype: Its antigen is undetermined.

According to the study, genomic DNA was the template for TCR beta VDJ and CDR3 profiling. Via MiXCR, TCRdb re-called the reads, giving one row per CDR3 protein. The sample contains roughly 420,000 distinct CDR3 sequences, around 68% of which appear only once. This CDR3 spans 13 amino acids. V gave up 6 bases and J gave up 4 bases, with 12 bases separating them. The J gene is TRBJ2-5, the V gene TRBV12-3 or TRBV12-4; TRBD1 might be the D (6 bases). This receptor was obtained from a human donor in good health, serving as a control. The sequenced sample consisted of sorted CD4+, CD8+, or CD8+CD57+ T cells (not recorded which) from PBMCs. CDR3 sequence: CASSKAGVETQYF. The DNA of the CDR3 is TGTGCCAGCAGCAAAGCAGGGGTAGAGACCCAGTACTTC.